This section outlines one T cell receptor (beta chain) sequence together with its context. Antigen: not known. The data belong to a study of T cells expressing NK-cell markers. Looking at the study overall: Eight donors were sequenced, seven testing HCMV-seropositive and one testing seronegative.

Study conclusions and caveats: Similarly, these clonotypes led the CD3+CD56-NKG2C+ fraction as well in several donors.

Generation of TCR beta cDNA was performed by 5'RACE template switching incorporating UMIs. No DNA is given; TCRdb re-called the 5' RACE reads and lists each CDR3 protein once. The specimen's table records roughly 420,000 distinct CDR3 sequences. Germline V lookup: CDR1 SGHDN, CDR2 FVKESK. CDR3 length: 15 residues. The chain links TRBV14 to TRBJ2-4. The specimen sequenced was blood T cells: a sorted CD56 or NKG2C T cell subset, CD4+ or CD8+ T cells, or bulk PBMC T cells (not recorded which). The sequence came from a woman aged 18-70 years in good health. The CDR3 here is CASSQFGVAKNIQYF.